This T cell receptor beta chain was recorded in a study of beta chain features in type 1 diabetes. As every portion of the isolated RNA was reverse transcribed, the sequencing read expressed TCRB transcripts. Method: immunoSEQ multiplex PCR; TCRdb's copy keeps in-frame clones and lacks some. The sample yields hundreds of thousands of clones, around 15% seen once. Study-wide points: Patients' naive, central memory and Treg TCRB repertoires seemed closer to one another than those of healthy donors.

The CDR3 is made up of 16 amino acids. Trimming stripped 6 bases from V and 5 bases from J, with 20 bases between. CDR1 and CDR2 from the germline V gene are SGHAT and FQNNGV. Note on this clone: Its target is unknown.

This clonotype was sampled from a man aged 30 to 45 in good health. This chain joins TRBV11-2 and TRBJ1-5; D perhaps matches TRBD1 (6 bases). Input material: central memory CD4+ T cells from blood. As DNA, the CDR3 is TGTGCCAGCAGTTATCCGATTCGGGGGGGGCATCAGCCCCAGCATTTT. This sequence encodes CASSYPIRGGHQPQHF.